This TCR beta chain was identified during a study of CD8 T cell repertoires and HIV-1 epitope variants. Turning to the study itself: Tested: three Gag epitope families, Nef HW9 and YT9.

With 8 bases clipped from V and 0 bases from J, the junction kept 7 bases outside the gene matches. Germline V gives CDR1 ENHRY, CDR2 SYGVKD. This CDR3 spans 16 amino acids. Remarks on this clone: What it binds is not known.

Only in-frame clones appear in the TCRdb table, and some are missing; sequencing was by immunoSEQ multiplex PCR. The sample shows approximately 2,800 clones, under 75% of them seen only once. Sequencing was carried out using cultured CD8+ T cells derived from PBMCs. This TCR came from a male donor with HIV. The genes are TRBV10-3 and TRBJ2-6, with TRBD1 matching 7 bases. The CDR3 loop is CAIFGTDSSGANVLTF. CDR3 DNA: TGTGCCATCTTCGGGACAGACAGCTCTGGGGCCAACGTCCTGACTTTC.